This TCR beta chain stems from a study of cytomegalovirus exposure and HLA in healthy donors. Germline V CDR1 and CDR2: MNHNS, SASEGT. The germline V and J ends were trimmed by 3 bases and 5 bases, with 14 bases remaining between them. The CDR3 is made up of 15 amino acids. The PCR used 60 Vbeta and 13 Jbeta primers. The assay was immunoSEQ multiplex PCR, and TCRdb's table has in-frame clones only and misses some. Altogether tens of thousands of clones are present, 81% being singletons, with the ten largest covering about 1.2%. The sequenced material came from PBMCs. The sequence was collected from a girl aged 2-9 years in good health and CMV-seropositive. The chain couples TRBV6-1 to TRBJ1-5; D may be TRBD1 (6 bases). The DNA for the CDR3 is TGTGCCAGCAGTGACCGTTGGGACACCTATCAGCCCCAGCATTTT. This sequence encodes CASSDRWDTYQPQHF.